This passage covers 16 T cell receptor beta chains from one sample sequenced in a study of blood T cell repertoires in COVID-19. This table comes from immunoSEQ multiplex PCR, and its TCRdb copy is limited to in-frame clones, with some not included. Among roughly 150,000 clones listed, around nine tenths were seen once. The sequenced sample was peripheral blood. The receptors shown here come from a woman in her seventies with acute or convalescent COVID-19.

The table lists this clone with a few counts. This sequence joins TRBV3-1 (or the pseudogene TRBV3-2) and TRBJ1-1; weak D call: TRBD1 (5 bases). In germline, CDR1 is LGHDT, CDR2 YNNKEL (reference sequence). CDR3 size: 13 residues. V shed 6 bases and J shed 8 bases, with 16 bases lying between them. The CDR3 spells CASRSQSKGEAFF. In DNA, the CDR3 is TGTGCCAGCAGATCACAATCAAAGGGGGAAGCTTTCTTT.

This chain uses TRBV25-1 with TRBJ2-2; TRBD1 agrees at 9 bases. This CDR3 is built from 14 residues. Germline V gene lookup returns CDR1 MGHDK and CDR2 SYGVNS. J was trimmed by 3 bases and V by 5 bases; bases with no gene match: 1. The CDR3: CASSTGGDTGELFF. The CDR3 DNA reads TGTGCCAGCAGTACAGGGGGCGACACCGGGGAGCTGTTTTTT.

The chain employs TRBV28 and TRBJ2-2; possible D gene TRBD1, 6 bases. V dropped 9 bases and J dropped 4 bases, with 18 bases sitting between them. The CDR3 has 15 amino acids. CDR1 is MDHEN, CDR2 SYDVKM, per germline. The CDR3 reads CASHRDNYVTGELFF. CDR3 DNA: TGTGCCAGTCACCGGGACAACTATGTCACCGGGGAGCTGTTTTTT.

This chain connects TRBV11-3 to TRBJ2-5, with 8 bases matching TRBD1. The CDR3 is 17 residues long. Looked up from germline, CDR1 is SGHNT and CDR2 is YENEEA. V was pared by 5 bases and J by 1 base, with 12 bases of the junction left unmatched. This CDR3 reads CASSPPSIRGPQETQYF. In nucleotides, the CDR3 is TGTGCCAGCAGCCCCCCCTCAATCAGGGGGCCCCAAGAGACCCAGTACTTC. Variable domain in full (rest from reference TRBV11-3 and TRBJ2-5): EAGVVQSPRYKIIEKKQPVAFWCNPISGHNTLYWYLQNLGQGPELLIRYENEEAVDDSQLPKDRFSAERLKGVDSTLKIQPAELGDSAVYLCASSPPSIRGPQETQYFGPGTRLLVL.

CDR3 amino acids: CASSHGDRTDNEQFF. CDR3 nucleotide sequence: TGCGCCAGCAGCCATGGGGACAGAACCGACAATGAGCAGTTCTTC. The rearrangement joins TRBV4-1 to TRBJ2-1; TRBD1 matches at 7 bases. V lost 3 bases and J lost 5; bases outside the gene matches: 7. Germline V gives CDR1 MGHRA, CDR2 YSYEKL. The CDR3 has 15 residues.

The V gene is TRBV19, the J gene TRBJ2-1, with D unresolved. Germline lookup yields CDR1 LNHDA and CDR2 SQIVND (reference sequence). V lost 1 base and J 0 bases, leaving 7 bases between the germline ends. This CDR3 has 15 residues. CDR3 region: CASSIGKSSYNEQFF. CDR3 coding DNA: TGTGCCAGTAGTATAGGTAAGAGCTCCTACAATGAGCAGTTCTTC.

This chain joins TRBV6-6 and TRBJ2-1; 9 nucleotides match TRBD2. This CDR3 has 17 amino acids. J lost 7 bases, V lost 5 bases, and 15 bases had no gene match. CDR1 MNHNY and CDR2 SVGAGI come from the germline V gene (reference sequence). CDR3 protein: CASSLSPPAGGPNEQFF. CDR3 sequence (DNA): TGTGCCAGCAGTCTCTCCCCTCCAGCGGGGGGCCCGAATGAGCAGTTCTTC.

This rearrangement joins TRBV7-2 to TRBJ1-2; 8 bases are a match to TRBD1. This CDR3 contains 13 residues. Per germline, CDR1 SGHTA and CDR2 FQGNSA. V gave up 5 bases and J gave up 3 bases; unmatched junction bases: 2. The CDR3 DNA sequence: TGTGCCAGCAGCCAACAGGGGGACTATGGCTACACCTTC. Its protein is CASSQQGDYGYTF.

This clone was seen only a few times. V is TRBV4-2 and J is TRBJ2-1, with 9 bases that match TRBD2. The CDR3 spans 16 residues. Trimming cost V 1 base and J 8 bases; bases outside gene matches: 9. Looked up from germline, CDR1 is LGHNA and CDR2 is YNFKEQ. The CDR3 reads CASSQATGTSSYEQFF. In nucleotides, the CDR3 is TGTGCCAGCAGCCAAGCCACCGGGACTAGCTCATATGAGCAGTTCTTC.

This rearrangement joins TRBV3-1 (or the pseudogene TRBV3-2) to TRBJ1-6; maybe TRBD1 (5 bases). In germline, CDR1 is LGHDT, CDR2 YNNKEL (reference sequence). Trimming removed 4 bases from V and 0 bases from J, with 16 bases in between. CDR3 size: 18 residues. The CDR3 DNA reads as TGTGCCAGCAGCCCAACAAGCCGACAGAGCTCCTATAATTCACCCCTCCACTTT. This codes for CASSPTSRQSSYNSPLHF.

The rearrangement joins TRBV7-9 to TRBJ1-6; the match to TRBD1 covers 9 bases. The V segment lost 2 bases and the J segment 10 bases; nucleotides outside the gene matches: 9. There are 16 residues in the CDR3. Germline V gene lookup returns CDR1 SEHNR and CDR2 FQNEAQ (reference sequence). The CDR3 DNA reads as TGTGCCAGCAGCTTAACTGGGGGACAGGGCACCTCACCCCTCCACTTT. This gives the protein CASSLTGGQGTSPLHF. The complete variable domain, with remaining parts taken from reference TRBV7-9 and TRBJ1-6, reads DTGVSQNPRHKITKRGQNVTFRCDPISEHNRLYWYRQTLGQGPEFLTYFQNEAQLEKSRLLSDRFSAERPKGSFSTLEIQRTEQGDSAMYLCASSLTGGQGTSPLHFGNGTRLTVT.

The CDR3 loop is CASTHQGQNGYTF. The CDR3 coding sequence is TGTGCCAGCACCCACCAGGGTCAGAATGGCTACACCTTC. The chain recombines TRBV25-1 with TRBJ1-2; perhaps TRBD1 as D (5 bases). CDR1 MGHDK and CDR2 SYGVNS come from the germline V gene. CDR3 size: 13 residues. The V end lost 7 bases, the J end lost 6 bases, and 15 bases lay between the germline ends.

This chain joins TRBV10-3 and TRBJ2-4; TRBD1 aligns across 8 bases. Germline V CDR1 and CDR2: ENHRY, SYGVKD. The CDR3 covers 15 residues. V lost 6 bases, J lost 5 bases, and 9 bases stayed unmatched. The CDR3 sequence is CAISAGTGGENIQYF. The DNA for the CDR3 is TGTGCCATCAGCGCCGGGACAGGAGGCGAAAACATTCAGTACTTC.

The rearrangement uses TRBV4-1 and TRBJ2-1, with D possibly TRBD2 on 7 matching bases. Germline loops: CDR1 MGHRA, CDR2 YSYEKL. V was clipped by 0 bases and J by 3 bases, with 12 bases between them. This CDR3 comprises 16 residues. CDR3 residues: CASSQDPGGLYNEQFF. CDR3 DNA sequence: TGCGCCAGCAGCCAAGATCCCGGGGGGCTCTACAATGAGCAGTTCTTC.

The chain's CDR3 is CASSQLTGVRTEAFF. In DNA form, the CDR3 reads TGTGCCAGCAGCCAATTAACAGGGGTGAGGACTGAAGCTTTCTTT. This sequence joins TRBV16 and TRBJ1-1; 7 positions agree with TRBD1. Germline CDR1 KGHSY, CDR2 FQNENV. Trimming cost V 1 base and J 5 bases; bases outside gene matches: 7. The CDR3 covers 15 residues.

The chain couples TRBV15 to TRBJ1-4, with unresolved D. The CDR3 has 13 residues. V was pared by 2 bases and J by 7 bases, with 8 bases between. Germline V gene data show CDR1 as LNHNV and CDR2 as YYDKDF (reference sequence). CDR3 in amino acids: CATSRKAGEKLFF. CDR3 DNA: TGTGCCACCAGCAGAAAAGCCGGTGAAAAACTGTTTTTT.